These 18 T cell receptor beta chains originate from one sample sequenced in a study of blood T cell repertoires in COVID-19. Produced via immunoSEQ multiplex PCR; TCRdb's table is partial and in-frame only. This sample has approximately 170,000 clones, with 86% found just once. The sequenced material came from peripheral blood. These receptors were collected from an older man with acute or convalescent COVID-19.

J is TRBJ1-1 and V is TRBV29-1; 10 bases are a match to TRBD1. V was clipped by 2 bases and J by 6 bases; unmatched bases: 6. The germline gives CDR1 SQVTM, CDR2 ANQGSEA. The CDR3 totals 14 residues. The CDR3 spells CSVEPGQGYSEAFF. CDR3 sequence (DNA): TGCAGCGTTGAACCGGGACAGGGGTATTCTGAAGCTTTCTTT.

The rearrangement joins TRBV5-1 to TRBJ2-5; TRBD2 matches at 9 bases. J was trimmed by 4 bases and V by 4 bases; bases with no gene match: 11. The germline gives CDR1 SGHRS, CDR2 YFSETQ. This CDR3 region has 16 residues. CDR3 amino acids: CASSTARAGGSETQYF. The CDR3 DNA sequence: TGCGCCAGCAGCACGGCTAGAGCGGGAGGTTCAGAGACCCAGTACTTC.

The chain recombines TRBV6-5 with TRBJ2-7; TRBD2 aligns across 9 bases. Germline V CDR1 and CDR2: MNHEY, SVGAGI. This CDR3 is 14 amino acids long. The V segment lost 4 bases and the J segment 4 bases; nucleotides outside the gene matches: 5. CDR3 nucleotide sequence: TGTGCCAGCAGTTCGTCTAGCGGGACGTACGAGCAGTACTTC. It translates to CASSSSSGTYEQYF.

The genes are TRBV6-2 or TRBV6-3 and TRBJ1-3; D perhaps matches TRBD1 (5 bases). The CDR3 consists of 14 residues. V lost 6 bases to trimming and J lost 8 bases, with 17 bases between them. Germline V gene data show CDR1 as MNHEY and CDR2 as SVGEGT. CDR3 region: CASSRRDGRDTIYF. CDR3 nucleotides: TGTGCCAGCAGCCGCCGGGACGGGAGAGACACCATATATTTT.

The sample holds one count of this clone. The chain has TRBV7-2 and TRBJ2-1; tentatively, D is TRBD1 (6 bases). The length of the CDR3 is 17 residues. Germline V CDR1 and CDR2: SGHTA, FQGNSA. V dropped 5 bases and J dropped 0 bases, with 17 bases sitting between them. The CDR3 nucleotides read TGTGCCAGCAGCCTTACAGGGACCTTAAGCTCCTACAATGAGCAGTTCTTC. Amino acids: CASSLTGTLSSYNEQFF.

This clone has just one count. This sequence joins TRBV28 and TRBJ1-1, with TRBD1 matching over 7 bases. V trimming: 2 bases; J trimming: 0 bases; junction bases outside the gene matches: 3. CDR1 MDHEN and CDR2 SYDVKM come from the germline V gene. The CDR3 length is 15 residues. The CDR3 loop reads CASSLPGGVNTEAFF. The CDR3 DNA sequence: TGTGCCAGCAGTTTACCAGGGGGAGTGAACACTGAAGCTTTCTTT.

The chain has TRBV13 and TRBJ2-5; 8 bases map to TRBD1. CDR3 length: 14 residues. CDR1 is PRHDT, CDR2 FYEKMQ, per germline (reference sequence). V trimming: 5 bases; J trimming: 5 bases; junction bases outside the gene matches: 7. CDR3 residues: CASSTTTGEETQYF. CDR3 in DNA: TGTGCCAGCAGCACCACGACAGGGGAGGAGACCCAGTACTTC.

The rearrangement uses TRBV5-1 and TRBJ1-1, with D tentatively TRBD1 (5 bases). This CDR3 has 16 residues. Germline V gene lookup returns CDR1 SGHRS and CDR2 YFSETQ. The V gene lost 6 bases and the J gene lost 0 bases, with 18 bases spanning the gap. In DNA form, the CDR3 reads TGCGCCAGCAAGCCCCAGGGTAGGGTAATGAACACTGAAGCTTTCTTT. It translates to CASKPQGRVMNTEAFF.

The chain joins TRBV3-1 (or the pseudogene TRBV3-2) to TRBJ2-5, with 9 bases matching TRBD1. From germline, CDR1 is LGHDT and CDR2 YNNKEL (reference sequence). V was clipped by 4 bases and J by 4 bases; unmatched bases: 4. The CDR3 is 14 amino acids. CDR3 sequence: CASSRVDRGETQYF. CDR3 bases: TGTGCCAGCAGCCGAGTGGACAGGGGAGAGACCCAGTACTTC.

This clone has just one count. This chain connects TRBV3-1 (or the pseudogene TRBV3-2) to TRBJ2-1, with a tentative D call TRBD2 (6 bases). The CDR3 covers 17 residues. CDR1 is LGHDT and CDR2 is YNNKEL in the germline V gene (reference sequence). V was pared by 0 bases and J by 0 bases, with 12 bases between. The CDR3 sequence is CASSQDLTSHSYNEQFF. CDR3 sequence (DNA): TGTGCCAGCAGCCAAGATTTAACTAGCCACTCCTACAATGAGCAGTTCTTC.

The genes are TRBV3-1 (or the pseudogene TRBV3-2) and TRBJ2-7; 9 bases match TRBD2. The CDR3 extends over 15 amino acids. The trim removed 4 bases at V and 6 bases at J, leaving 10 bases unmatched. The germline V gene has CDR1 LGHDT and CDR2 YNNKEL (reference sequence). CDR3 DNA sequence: TGTGCCAGCAGCCGGATAGCGGGAGTGGAAGGCGAGCAGTACTTC. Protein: CASSRIAGVEGEQYF.

The CDR3 loop is CASSPQGNRYEQYF. The CDR3 DNA reads as TGTGCCAGCAGCCCCCAGGGCAACCGATACGAGCAGTACTTC. The genes are TRBV11-2 and TRBJ2-7, with a weak D call TRBD1 (5 bases). Germline loops: CDR1 SGHAT, CDR2 FQNNGV. V was trimmed by 5 bases and J by 4 bases, leaving 15 bases between them. The CDR3 consists of 14 residues. The variable domain in full, completed from reference TRBV11-2 and TRBJ2-7, reads EAGVAQSPRYKIIEKRQSVAFWCNPISGHATLYWYQQILGQGPKLLIQFQNNGVVDDSQLPKDRFSAERLKGVDSTLKIQPAKLEDSAVYLCASSPQGNRYEQYFGPGTRLTVT.

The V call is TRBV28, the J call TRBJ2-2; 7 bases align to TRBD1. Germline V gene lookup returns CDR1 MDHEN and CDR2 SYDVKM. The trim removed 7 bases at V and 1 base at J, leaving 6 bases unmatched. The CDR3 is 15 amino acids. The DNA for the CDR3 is TGTGCCAGCACCTTGACAGGGATGAACACCGGGGAGCTGTTTTTT. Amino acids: CASTLTGMNTGELFF.

The CDR3 DNA reads TGCGCCAGCAGCCAAGATGGGGTTTCGCGACAGGGGAGCGAAAAACTGTTTTTT. It yields the protein CASSQDGVSRQGSEKLFF. V is TRBV4-1 and J is TRBJ1-4; 8 bases agree with TRBD1. The CDR3 length is 18 residues. With 0 bases clipped from V and 8 bases from J, the junction kept 14 bases outside the gene matches. The germline CDR1 and CDR2 sequences are MGHRA and YSYEKL.

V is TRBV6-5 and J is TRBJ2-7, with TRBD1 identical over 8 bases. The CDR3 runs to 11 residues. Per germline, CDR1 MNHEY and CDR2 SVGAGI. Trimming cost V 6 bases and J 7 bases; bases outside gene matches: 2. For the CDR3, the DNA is TGTGCCAGCAGCCGGGACAGGGAGCAGTACTTC. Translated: CASSRDREQYF.

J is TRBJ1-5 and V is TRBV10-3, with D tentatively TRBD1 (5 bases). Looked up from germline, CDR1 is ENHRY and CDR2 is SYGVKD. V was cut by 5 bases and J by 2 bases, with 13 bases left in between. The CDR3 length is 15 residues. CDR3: CAISPREEGNQPQHF. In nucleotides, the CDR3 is TGTGCCATCAGTCCCAGGGAGGAAGGCAATCAGCCCCAGCATTTT.

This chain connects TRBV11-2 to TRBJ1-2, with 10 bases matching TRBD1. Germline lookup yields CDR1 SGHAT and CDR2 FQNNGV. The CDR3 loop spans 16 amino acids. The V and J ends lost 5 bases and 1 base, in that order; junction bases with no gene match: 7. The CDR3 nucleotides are TGTGCCAGCAGCCCGACAGGGGGCGCGGGTAACTATGGCTACACCTTC. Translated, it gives CASSPTGGAGNYGYTF.

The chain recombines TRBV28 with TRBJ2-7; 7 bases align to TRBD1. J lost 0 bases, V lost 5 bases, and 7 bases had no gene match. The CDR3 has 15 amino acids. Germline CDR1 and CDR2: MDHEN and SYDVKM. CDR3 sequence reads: CASSEGGTYSYEQYF. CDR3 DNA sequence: TGTGCCAGCAGTGAAGGGGGCACCTACTCCTACGAGCAGTACTTC.